This T cell receptor beta chain appears in the sequencing data of a study of T cell repertoires in cytomegalovirus infection. Study at large: Public TCR beta signature analysis indicated the presence of both CMV infection and matching HLA type.

Study-wide findings and caveats: CMV carriers having the relevant HLA were flagged by cumulative public TCR beta family frequency.

TCRdb ran MiXCR on the reads and lists one entry per CDR3 protein. The table lists approximately 730,000 distinct CDR3 sequences, roughly 28% of them singletons, with around 13% in the top ten. Germline-derived CDR1 and CDR2 are LNHDA and SQIVND (reference sequence). This CDR3 has 14 residues. The ends were cut back, 5 bases at V and 7 bases at J, with 12 bases in the middle. This clonotype has only a few counts. No antigen is known for it. The sequence was collected from a human donor in good health (CMV status not recorded). Some clones in this sample may be carry-over from other donors' samples. Sample: cultured CD8+ T cells from PBMCs, taken from culture after CMV antigen stimulation. This chain connects TRBV19 to TRBJ1-6, with D hard to call. The CDR3 sequence: CASSQLSRNSPLHF. The CDR3 DNA is TGTGCCAGTAGTCAGCTCAGCCGGAATTCACCCCTCCACTTT.